Below, 20 T cell receptor beta chains from the same sample are listed, as sequenced in a study of CD8 T cells in ankylosing spondylitis. Study-wide results and caveats: A motif in TCR beta, a set of 8 or 9 highly homologous variants, appeared characteristic of ankylosing spondylitis blood.

TCRdb redid the calling of the 5' RACE reads with MiXCR, one entry per CDR3 protein. Among under 250,000 distinct CDR3 sequences listed, 7.3% were seen once. Antigen specificity for these receptors is unknown. Sequencing input: blood, either unsorted or a sorted T cell fraction (not recorded which). These receptor sequences come from a male donor with ankylosing spondylitis.

This clonotype has a count of ten or more. The V call is TRBV7-2, the J call TRBJ2-3; no reliable D call. The CDR3 is made up of 13 amino acids. Germline V gene data show CDR1 as SGHTA and CDR2 as FQGNSA. Deletions cut 2 bases from V and 3 bases from J, with 6 bases between. In DNA form, the CDR3 reads TGTGCCAGCAGCTTACCCCCTACAGATACGCAGTATTTT. Its translation is CASSLPPTDTQYF.

This clonotype has a count of ten or more. At one boundary the junction diverges from the germline segment, which might be a read error. This chain connects TRBV4-2 to TRBJ2-3; D ambiguous. This CDR3 contains 13 residues. Per germline, CDR1 LGHNA and CDR2 YNFKEQ. CDR3 residues: CASNQGGTDTQYF. The CDR3 DNA reads TGTGCCAGCAACCAAGGTGGCACGGATACGCAGTATTTT.

There are many counts of this clonotype. The chain couples TRBV27 to TRBJ2-7; D gene uncertain. The germline V and J ends were trimmed by 6 bases and 3 bases, with 9 bases remaining between them. Germline CDR1 MNHEY, CDR2 SMNVEV (reference sequence). CDR3 length equals 12 residues. CDR3 DNA: TGTGCCAGCAGCCGACCAGGCTACGAGCAGTACTTC. It yields the protein CASSRPGYEQYF.

This clonotype was counted many times. The CDR3 protein is CASSSEGQGWDEQFF. The CDR3 nucleotides are TGCGCCAGCAGCTCGGAGGGACAGGGCTGGGATGAGCAGTTCTTC. The chain uses TRBV5-1 and TRBJ2-1; 9 bases agree with TRBD1. V was pared by 3 bases and J by 8 bases, with 9 bases of the junction left unmatched. The CDR3 has 15 amino acids. Germline V gene sequence: CDR1 SGHRS, CDR2 YFSETQ.

V usage is TRBV30 and J usage is TRBJ1-1; D uncertain. V gave up 4 bases and J gave up 0 bases, with 6 bases separating them. The germline CDR1 and CDR2 sequences are GTSNPN and SVGIG (reference sequence). This CDR3 has 12 amino acids. For the CDR3, the DNA is TGTGCCTGGACAGGCGTGAACACTGAAGCTTTCTTT. Amino acid sequence: CAWTGVNTEAFF.

This clonotype was seen at least ten times. J is TRBJ1-2 and V is TRBV28; D is unclear. The V gene's germline CDR1 is MDHEN and CDR2 SYDVKM. The CDR3 is 13 amino acids. The V and J ends lost 5 bases and 2 bases respectively, with 9 bases between them. The CDR3 here is CASSPQRNYGYTF. For the CDR3, the DNA is TGTGCCAGCAGTCCACAAAGGAACTATGGCTACACCTTC.

The chain is built from TRBV12-3 or TRBV12-4 and TRBJ2-1; D remains ambiguous. The CDR3 is 15 residues long. V lost 8 bases, J lost 0 bases, and 14 bases lay in between. The CDR3 nucleotides are TGTGCCAGCCAACCGAGCTTCAGCTCCTACAATGAGCAGTTCTTC. Amino acid sequence: CASQPSFSSYNEQFF.

The DNA for the CDR3 is TGTGCCAGCAGCTCAGGACTAGCGGGAGTCGGGTCCCAAGCCTACGAGCAGTACTTC. It translates to CASSSGLAGVGSQAYEQYF. The chain employs TRBV5-4 and TRBJ2-7, with 13 bases aligning to TRBD2. Per germline, CDR1 SGHNT and CDR2 YYREEE (reference sequence). J lost 2 bases, V lost 3 bases, and 14 bases had no gene match. The CDR3 is 19 amino acids.

This clonotype was observed at least ten times. This chain links TRBV28 with TRBJ1-1; the match to TRBD1 covers 8 bases. The V segment lost 6 bases and the J segment 2 bases; nucleotides outside the gene matches: 14. CDR3 length: 17 amino acids. Looked up from germline, CDR1 is MDHEN and CDR2 is SYDVKM. CDR3 DNA: TGTGCCAGCAGGCTACCCAGGGACAGGCGAAGCAACACTGAAGCTTTCTTT. This gives the protein CASRLPRDRRSNTEAFF.

This clonotype was found many times. The chain's CDR3 is CASRRGVRSSYEQYF. CDR3 in DNA: TGTGCCAGCAGGAGGGGGGTGAGGAGCTCCTACGAGCAGTACTTC. The gene calls are TRBV7-2 and TRBJ2-7; the D call may be TRBD1 or TRBD2 (6 bases each). V lost 6 bases and J 0 bases, leaving 15 bases between the germline ends. CDR3 length: 15 amino acids. Germline CDR1 is SGHTA and CDR2 is FQGNSA.

This clonotype appeared a few times. The V call is TRBV19, the J call TRBJ1-1; maybe TRBD1 (5 bases). V lost 3 bases and J lost 4, with 9 bases in between. CDR3 length: 13 residues. Per the germline V gene, CDR1 is LNHDA and CDR2 is SQIVND (reference sequence). The CDR3 coding sequence is TGTGCCAGTAGTATGGGGACGGGCACTGAAGCTTTCTTT. Translating it yields CASSMGTGTEAFF.

This clonotype was seen repeatedly, ten times or more. The chain combines TRBV20-1 with TRBJ1-1; D unresolved. CDR1 and CDR2 (germline): DFQATT, SNEGSKA (reference sequence). The germline V and J ends were trimmed by 3 bases and 1 base, with 12 bases remaining between them. This CDR3 has 14 amino acids. CDR3 protein: CSASLHRANTEAFF. CDR3 nucleotide sequence: TGCAGTGCTAGTCTTCACAGAGCGAACACTGAAGCTTTCTTT.

The chain is built from TRBV29-1 and TRBJ1-1, with 9 nucleotides matching TRBD1. This CDR3 comprises 12 residues. Losses at the gene ends were 1 base for V and 10 bases for J; bases not matched to a gene: 4. Per the germline V gene, CDR1 is SQVTM and CDR2 is ANQGSEA. CDR3 in amino acids: CSVEVGTGRAFF. The CDR3 DNA reads TGCAGCGTTGAAGTAGGGACAGGGAGAGCTTTCTTT.

V usage is TRBV6-5 and J usage is TRBJ2-5, with TRBD2 as a possible D gene (6 bases). V gave up 4 bases and J gave up 5 bases, with 17 bases separating them. This CDR3 is built from 15 residues. The germline V gene has CDR1 MNHEY and CDR2 SVGAGI. In DNA, the CDR3 is TGTGCCAGCAGTTGGGGACTTAGCCGGACGGAGACCCAGTACTTC. This translates into CASSWGLSRTETQYF.

This clonotype was counted at least ten times. This chain joins TRBV7-9 and TRBJ2-7; TRBD1 is a possible D gene (7 bases). V lost 3 bases and J 2 bases, leaving 14 bases between the germline ends. The germline CDR1 and CDR2 sequences are SEHNR and FQNEAQ (reference sequence). The CDR3 has 15 amino acids. The CDR3 is CASSFSGGTPYEQYF. The CDR3 DNA reads as TGTGCCAGCAGCTTCTCAGGGGGGACCCCCTACGAGCAGTACTTC.

On this clonotype itself: A much larger clone differs by one base, so this may be a read error. V and J are TRBV9 and TRBJ2-7; D might be TRBD2 (6 bases). Germline CDR1 reads SGDLS; CDR2 reads YYNGEE. V lost 4 bases and J lost 0, with 14 bases in between. The CDR3 spans 15 residues. For the CDR3, the DNA is TGTGCCAGCAGCTCGGGACTGGCTACCTCCTACGAGCAGTACTTC. This sequence encodes CASSSGLATSYEQYF. The complete variable domain, with remaining parts taken from reference TRBV9 and TRBJ2-7, reads DSGVTQTPKHLITATGQRVTLRCSPRSGDLSVYWYQQSLDQGLQFLIQYYNGEERAKGNILERFSAQQFPDLHSELNLSSLELGDSALYFCASSSGLATSYEQYFGPGTRLTVT.

This clonotype was seen many times. The rearrangement links TRBV7-3 to TRBJ2-5; TRBD2 might be the D (6 bases). V was trimmed by 5 bases and J by 1 base, leaving 14 bases between them. The CDR3 extends over 15 amino acids. Per germline, CDR1 SGHTA and CDR2 FQGTGA. CDR3 sequence: CASSRSGGFQETQYF. The DNA for the CDR3 is TGTGCCAGCAGCCGATCCGGGGGTTTCCAAGAGACCCAGTACTTC.

This clonotype was seen more than once but under ten times. This chain links TRBV6-2 or TRBV6-3 with TRBJ2-2; D gene ambiguous. With 3 bases removed from V and 0 bases from J, the gap between germline ends came to 5 bases. In germline, CDR1 is MNHEY, CDR2 SVGEGT. The CDR3 is made up of 14 amino acids. Here the CDR3 reads CASSYAPNTGELFF. The CDR3 region has the DNA TGTGCCAGCAGTTATGCACCGAACACCGGGGAGCTGTTTTTT.

The chain combines TRBV5-1 with TRBJ2-7, with D uncertain. Looked up from germline, CDR1 is SGHRS and CDR2 is YFSETQ. The CDR3 spans 13 residues. V dropped 3 bases and J dropped 4 bases, with 11 bases sitting between them. The CDR3 here is CASSSAQEYEQYF. The CDR3, as DNA: TGCGCCAGCAGCTCAGCCCAGGAATACGAGCAGTACTTC.

This clonotype showed up many times. This chain uses TRBV7-9 with TRBJ1-2; a possible D gene is TRBD1 (5 bases). The CDR3 is 16 amino acids. Germline V gives CDR1 SEHNR, CDR2 FQNEAQ (reference sequence). The ends were cut back, 5 bases at V and 4 bases at J, with 20 bases in the middle. The CDR3 DNA reads as TGTGCCAGCAGCCACGGGACCTCCAATCCCCTCTATGGCTACACCTTC. It encodes CASSHGTSNPLYGYTF.